This record covers a single T cell receptor (beta chain). Libraries were prepared by immunoSEQ multiplex PCR; TCRdb keeps only in-frame clonotypes and omits some of them. The table records 150,000 to 200,000 clones, around 90% of them present only once. This entry comes from a study of control samples from healthy donors and cancer patients. The germline V gene encodes CDR1 SGDLS and CDR2 YYNGEE. With 0 bases clipped from V and 8 bases from J, the junction kept 6 bases outside the gene matches. The CDR3 covers 16 residues. The TCR originated in a man younger than 40 in good health. V and J are TRBV9 and TRBJ1-6; 9 bases map to TRBD1. What was sequenced was blood. The CDR3 nucleotides read TGTGCCAGCAGCGTAGCTAGCACAGGGGGCTATTCACCCCTCCACTTT. Protein sequence: CASSVASTGGYSPLHF.